The 20 T cell receptor beta chains below all came from one sample that was sequenced in a study of T cells expressing NK-cell markers. With the 5' RACE reads reprocessed, TCRdb shows one record per CDR3 protein and no DNA. The sample includes 300,000 to 450,000 distinct CDR3 sequences. The sequencing sample was made of blood T cells: a sorted CD56 or NKG2C T cell subset, CD4+ or CD8+ T cells, or bulk PBMC T cells (not recorded which). Every receptor here comes from a man aged 18-75 years in good health.

The CDR3 spells CASRLHGTPEAFF. The rearrangement links TRBV28 to TRBJ1-1; no DNA is available, so the TRBD1 call from TCRdb remains unchecked. CDR3 length: 13 amino acids. Germline V CDR1 and CDR2: MDHEN, SYDVKM.

The chain links TRBV28 to TRBJ1-4; TCRdb's D call of TRBD1 is untestable without DNA. The CDR3 length is 14 residues. Germline V CDR1 and CDR2: MDHEN, SYDVKM. CDR3 loop: CASSRQPTNEKLFF. The full variable domain, rest sourced from reference TRBV28 and TRBJ1-4, is DVKVTQSSRYLVKRTGEKVFLECVQDMDHENMFWYRQDPGLGLRLIYFSYDVKMKEKGDIPEGYSVSREKKERFSLILESASTNQTSMYLCASSRQPTNEKLFFGSGTQLSVL.

The chain recombines TRBV12-3 or TRBV12-4 with TRBJ2-7; TCRdb's D call, TRBD1, is unchecked because there is no DNA. The CDR3 is made up of 16 amino acids. The CDR3: CASTSNQGIQIYEQYF.

The CDR3 here is CASSPRTGPLQETQYF. The V call is TRBV9, the J call TRBJ2-5; TCRdb's D call of TRBD1 is untestable without DNA. Per germline, CDR1 SGDLS and CDR2 YYNGEE. The CDR3 contains 16 residues. Combining the CDR3 with reference TRBV9 and TRBJ2-5 gives the whole variable domain DSGVTQTPKHLITATGQRVTLRCSPRSGDLSVYWYQQSLDQGLQFLIQYYNGEERAKGNILERFSAQQFPDLHSELNLSSLELGDSALYFCASSPRTGPLQETQYFGPGTRLLVL.

The rearrangement uses TRBV20-1 and TRBJ2-4; TCRdb designates TRBD2, a call that cannot be tested without DNA. Germline CDR1 and CDR2: DFQATT and SNEGSKA (reference sequence). This CDR3 region has 16 residues. The CDR3 loop reads CSARTPYSLAKNIQYF.

The chain employs TRBV5-6 and TRBJ2-7; absent DNA, TCRdb's TRBD2 call cannot be checked. In germline, CDR1 is SGHDT, CDR2 YYEEEE. The CDR3 loop spans 13 amino acids. The CDR3 sequence: CASAGGINYEQYF.

This CDR3 reads CSANYAGNEQYF. The chain combines TRBV20-1 with TRBJ2-7; the D gene TCRdb calls, TRBD2, cannot be checked with no DNA. CDR3 length: 12 residues. Germline V lookup: CDR1 DFQATT, CDR2 SNEGSKA (reference sequence).

The chain has TRBV19 and TRBJ1-5; checking the TCRdb D call of TRBD1 is not possible without DNA. The CDR3 contains 16 residues. Germline V gene sequence: CDR1 LNHDA, CDR2 SQIVND (reference sequence). CDR3 loop: CASSIDRRRVNQPQHF.

The chain joins TRBV20-1 to TRBJ2-1; the D gene TCRdb calls, TRBD2, cannot be checked with no DNA. This CDR3 is 15 amino acids long. CDR1 and CDR2 from the germline V gene are DFQATT and SNEGSKA (reference sequence). The chain's CDR3 is CSATTSGYSYNEQFF.

The V call is TRBV6-1, the J call TRBJ1-4; TCRdb reports TRBD1, a call that lacks DNA to check it against. Germline V gene sequence: CDR1 MNHNS, CDR2 SASEGT. The CDR3 covers 12 residues. The CDR3 loop reads CASSDEGEKLFF.

This rearrangement joins TRBV9 to TRBJ2-2. Looked up from germline, CDR1 is SGDLS and CDR2 is YYNGEE. This CDR3 is 16 amino acids long. The CDR3 protein is CASSATSDPNTGELFF. The whole variable domain, filled in from reference TRBV9 and TRBJ2-2, reads DSGVTQTPKHLITATGQRVTLRCSPRSGDLSVYWYQQSLDQGLQFLIQYYNGEERAKGNILERFSAQQFPDLHSELNLSSLELGDSALYFCASSATSDPNTGELFFGEGSRLTVL.

V gene TRBV6-5 combines with J gene TRBJ2-1; TCRdb outputs TRBD1, but without DNA this stays unchecked. Germline lookup yields CDR1 MNHEY and CDR2 SVGAGI. This CDR3 region has 15 residues. This CDR3 reads CASSYAVMGVNEQFF.

This chain joins TRBV6-4 and TRBJ1-1. Germline assignment: CDR1 MRHNA and CDR2 SNTAGT. This CDR3 comprises 13 residues. The chain's CDR3 is CASSKKMNTEAFF.

The chain couples TRBV6-5 to TRBJ1-1; TCRdb designates TRBD1, a call that cannot be tested without DNA. The germline CDR1 and CDR2 sequences are MNHEY and SVGAGI. This CDR3 is 16 amino acids long. The CDR3 is CASSSRTGGKVTEAFF.

This chain links TRBV18 with TRBJ1-2; the TCRdb D gene call, TRBD1, has no DNA to confirm it. This CDR3 has 18 amino acids. Germline values: CDR1 KGHSH, CDR2 LQKENI. The CDR3: CASSPGPGGGSANYGYTF. The entire variable domain, with the rest obtained from reference TRBV18 and TRBJ1-2, is as follows: NAGVMQNPRHLVRRRGQEARLRCSPMKGHSHVYWYRQLPEEGLKFMVYLQKENIIDESGMPKERFSAEFPKEGPSILRIQQVVRGDSAAYFCASSPGPGGGSANYGYTFGSGTRLTVV.

V and J are TRBV30 and TRBJ1-5; the TRBD1 assignment by TCRdb is unverifiable without DNA. CDR1 is GTSNPN, CDR2 SVGIG, per germline (reference sequence). This CDR3 has 13 amino acids. The CDR3 loop reads CAWNGGRGQPQHF. Supplemented by reference TRBV30 and TRBJ1-5, the full variable domain reads SQTIHQWPATLVQPVGSPLSLECTVEGTSNPNLYWYRQAAGRGLQLLFYSVGIGQISSEVPQNLSASRPQDRQFILSSKKLLLSDSGFYLCAWNGGRGQPQHFGDGTRLSIL.

The rearrangement links TRBV20-1 to TRBJ2-7; the TCRdb call, TRBD1, lacks DNA for checking. The CDR3 contains 13 residues. CDR1 DFQATT and CDR2 SNEGSKA come from the germline V gene (reference sequence). The CDR3 sequence is CSGRAAPNYEQYF.

V is TRBV7-9 and J is TRBJ2-4; without DNA, the TCRdb call of TRBD2 cannot be checked. CDR3 length: 15 amino acids. Germline assignment: CDR1 SEHNR and CDR2 FQNEAQ (reference sequence). The chain's CDR3 is CASSRTSGGGNIQYF. Drawing the rest from reference TRBV7-9 and TRBJ2-4, the complete variable domain is DTGVSQNPRHKITKRGQNVTFRCDPISEHNRLYWYRQTLGQGPEFLTYFQNEAQLEKSRLLSDRFSAERPKGSFSTLEIQRTEQGDSAMYLCASSRTSGGGNIQYFGAGTRLSVL.

The chain links TRBV6-1 to TRBJ1-6; absent DNA, TCRdb's TRBD1 call cannot be checked. Germline-derived CDR1 and CDR2 are MNHNS and SASEGT. The length of the CDR3 is 14 residues. Here the CDR3 reads CASSPGQDNSPLHF.

The chain joins TRBV20-1 to TRBJ2-5; TCRdb names TRBD1, which stays unverified in the absence of DNA. The CDR3 is made up of 15 amino acids. The germline CDR1 and CDR2 sequences are DFQATT and SNEGSKA (reference sequence). The CDR3 spells CSARVGQGALETQYF.